Included here is one T cell receptor beta chain sequence, with context. Source study methods: Estimates of nucleated cell counts were drawn from the amplification of reference gene primers. Sequencing was performed with immunoSEQ multiplex PCR; in TCRdb, only in-frame clones are kept and a portion is missing. V and J calls and clone size are those listed in that table; D and trimming were worked out from the DNA. The sample lists approximately 210,000 clones, under 95% occurring once. CDR3 length: 14 residues. Germline V gene sequence: CDR1 SGHTA, CDR2 FQGNSA. V shed 1 base, J shed 5 bases, and the junction held 4 bases outside the gene matches. The sample comes from a study of blood T cell repertoires in COVID-19. Study context: Donors in the United States, Italy and Spain gave samples during acute or convalescent COVID-19. In each case, the material was cDNA or gDNA derived from T cells, B-cell-depleted T cells, or PBMCs.

V is TRBV7-2 and J is TRBJ2-5; 7 bases line up with TRBD2. The sequence came from a man aged 25 to 40 with acute or convalescent COVID-19. The sample taken for sequencing was peripheral blood. The CDR3 coding sequence is TGTGCCAGCAGCTTAGGCGGGAGCCTGGAGACCCAGTACTTC. Its translation is CASSLGGSLETQYF.